The rows below give T cell receptor beta chains drawn from one sample of a study of PD-1 blockade in classical Hodgkin lymphoma. The protocol was immunoSEQ multiplex PCR, while the TCRdb copy is restricted to in-frame clones and leaves out a portion. The profile shows approximately 150,000 clones, less than 80% of them singletons. Here the sequenced sample was peripheral blood mononuclear cells (PBMCs), taken before the second cycle of nivolumab. The receptors originated from a human donor with classical Hodgkin lymphoma. The CDR3 runs from the conserved cysteine through the conserved F or W. The order of the fields is clone size, J gene, CDR3 length, V gene, D gene, CDR3 protein, CDR3 DNA. The D gene is left open where the match is weak. Some rows have no size entry. The others give once, few or many, or a class for an expanded clone.

abundance: once
j_gene: TRBJ2-7
len: 14
v_gene: TRBV6-1
d_gene: TRBD2
CDR3aa: CASSGLLAGYEQYF
CDR3nt: TGTGCCAGCAGTGGTCTACTAGCGGGGTACGAGCAGTACTTC

abundance: -
j_gene: TRBJ2-7
len: 14
v_gene: TRBV6-5
d_gene: TRBD1
CDR3aa: CASRGPGQSYEQYF
CDR3nt: TGTGCCAGCAGGGGTCCGGGACAGTCCTACGAGCAGTACTTC

abundance: -
j_gene: TRBJ2-7
len: 15
v_gene: TRBV7-2
d_gene: -
CDR3aa: CASSLDSPLTYEQYF
CDR3nt: TGTGCCAGCAGCTTGGACAGCCCCCTTACCTACGAGCAGTACTTC

abundance: few
j_gene: TRBJ1-2
len: 13
v_gene: TRBV7-2
d_gene: -
CDR3aa: CASSSFPNYGYTF
CDR3nt: TGTGCCAGCAGTTCATTCCCAAACTATGGCTACACCTTC

abundance: -
j_gene: TRBJ2-6
len: 15
v_gene: TRBV7-2
d_gene: -
CDR3aa: CASSLQGAGANVLTF
CDR3nt: TGTGCCAGCAGCCTGCAGGGTGCTGGGGCCAACGTCCTGACTTTC

abundance: few
j_gene: TRBJ1-3
len: 14
v_gene: TRBV11-2
d_gene: -
CDR3aa: CASSLVTAGNTIYF
CDR3nt: TGTGCCAGCAGCTTAGTTACGGCTGGAAACACCATATATTTT

abundance: -
j_gene: TRBJ1-4
len: 15
v_gene: TRBV27
d_gene: TRBD1
CDR3aa: CASSLSGTGDEKLFF
CDR3nt: TGTGCCAGCAGTTTATCAGGGACAGGGGATGAAAAACTGTTTTTT

abundance: few
j_gene: TRBJ1-3
len: 11
v_gene: TRBV2
d_gene: -
CDR3aa: CASSSDSNIYF
CDR3nt: TGTGCCAGCAGTTCGGACAGTAACATATATTTT

abundance: -
j_gene: TRBJ2-6
len: 14
v_gene: TRBV19
d_gene: -
CDR3aa: CASSTEFGANVLTF
CDR3nt: TGTGCCAGTAGTACAGAGTTTGGGGCCAACGTCCTGACTTTC

abundance: many
j_gene: TRBJ1-4
len: 17
v_gene: TRBV18
d_gene: -
CDR3aa: CASSPGPKDRTNEKLFF
CDR3nt: TGTGCCAGCTCACCAGGGCCGAAGGACAGAACTAATGAAAAACTGTTTTTT